Described below is a single T cell receptor (beta chain) sequence and its context. Its specificity is unknown. PCR amplification relied on 60 Vbeta primers (plus 13 Jbeta primers). TCRdb's table, derived via immunoSEQ multiplex PCR, lists solely in-frame clones and lacks some. The data contain some 150,000 clones, around 75% of them singletons. This sample stems from a study of cytomegalovirus exposure and HLA in healthy donors. Findings of the study overall: Later on, analysis showed that most CMV-associated TCR beta chains appeared to be HLA-restricted.

The CDR3 contains 14 residues. V was pared by 8 bases and J by 3 bases, with 16 bases between. In germline, CDR1 is MDHEN, CDR2 SYDVKM. The sequencing input was PBMCs. This sequence joins TRBV28 and TRBJ1-2; D might be TRBD1 (5 bases). The TCR sequence derives from a woman in her 30s in good health and CMV-seronegative. CDR3 region: CASRAGGRDYGYTF. CDR3 sequence (DNA): TGTGCCAGCCGCGCAGGCGGCAGGGACTATGGCTACACCTTC.